This entry features one T cell receptor (beta chain) sequence. These data come from a study of blood T cell repertoires in COVID-19. Study context: Collection of acute and convalescent COVID-19 samples took place in the United States, Italy and Spain. The cDNA or gDNA used as material had been derived from T cells, B-cell-depleted T cells, or PBMCs.

CDR1 is LGHDT, CDR2 YNNKEL, per germline (reference sequence). The V gene lost 0 bases and the J gene lost 6 bases, with 14 bases spanning the gap. This CDR3 spans 15 amino acids. As processed by the authors: How many nucleated cells were present was estimated from reference gene primer amplification. The method was immunoSEQ multiplex PCR; TCRdb's version includes in-frame clones alone and lacks a portion of them. For V, J and clone size, that table is used; D and trimming come from the DNA. The sample holds around 150,000 clones; approximately 81% are singletons and the top ten take more than 0.85%.

Sequencing was done on a sample of peripheral blood. V and J are TRBV3-1 (or the pseudogene TRBV3-2) and TRBJ1-2; possibly TRBD1 for D (5 bases). The receptor was derived from a man aged 35 to 55 with acute or convalescent COVID-19. In nucleotides, the CDR3 is TGTGCCAGCAGCCAAGATCTTGGGGCAGGTAATGGCTACACCTTC. Residues: CASSQDLGAGNGYTF.